These 29 T cell receptor beta chains originate from one sample sequenced in a study of blood T cell repertoires in COVID-19. Sequenced by immunoSEQ multiplex PCR; TCRdb stores in-frame clones only, minus some. This sample has some 150,000 clones; around four fifths occur once, and the top ten carry 2.5% to 3%. Sequenced input: peripheral blood. Receptors originate from a woman between 35 and 50 years old with active or convalescent COVID-19.

The chain links TRBV27 to TRBJ1-2, with 8 nucleotides matching TRBD1. With 3 bases clipped from V and 2 bases from J, the junction kept 5 bases outside the gene matches. The CDR3 runs 15 residues. Germline V gene lookup returns CDR1 MNHEY and CDR2 SMNVEV (reference sequence). In DNA form, the CDR3 reads TGTGCCAGCAGTTTCGGACAGGGTCTAAACTATGGCTACACCTTC. Amino acid sequence: CASSFGQGLNYGYTF.

This clone was counted only a few times. J is TRBJ1-6 and V is TRBV7-2, with TRBD1 identical over 10 bases. The V and J ends lost 4 bases and 6 bases, in that order; junction bases with no gene match: 9. This CDR3 spans 17 amino acids. Germline-derived CDR1 and CDR2 are SGHTA and FQGNSA. CDR3 amino acids: CASSSRGGQGRNSPLHF. The CDR3, as DNA: TGTGCCAGCAGCTCGCGGGGGGGACAGGGGCGTAATTCACCCCTCCACTTT.

The chain links TRBV28 to TRBJ1-5, with unresolved D. Per the germline V gene, CDR1 is MDHEN and CDR2 is SYDVKM. Trimming removed 7 bases at V and 9 bases at J, with 10 bases between. The CDR3 extends over 11 amino acids. The CDR3 nucleotides read TGTGCCAGCAACCTCTCCGGGCCCCAGCATTTT. It codes for CASNLSGPQHF.

V gene TRBV11-2 combines with J gene TRBJ1-5; weak D call: TRBD1 (5 bases). The germline V gene encodes CDR1 SGHAT and CDR2 FQNNGV. The length of the CDR3 is 15 residues. V was pared by 0 bases and J by 6 bases, with 12 bases between. CDR3 in amino acids: CASSLDGGKGQPQHF. The CDR3 DNA sequence: TGTGCCAGCAGCTTAGATGGGGGGAAGGGTCAGCCCCAGCATTTT.

The chain couples TRBV20-1 to TRBJ1-1; D gene uncertain. Germline loops: CDR1 DFQATT, CDR2 SNEGSKA (reference sequence). The CDR3 sequence is 11 residues long. The V and J ends lost 7 bases and 1 base respectively, with 7 bases between them. The CDR3 loop is CSERANTEAFF. In nucleotides, the CDR3 is TGCAGTGAGCGTGCGAACACTGAAGCTTTCTTT.

The chain couples TRBV27 to TRBJ1-2; D possibly corresponds to TRBD1 (6 bases). Trimming shortened V by 3 bases and J by 8 bases, and 13 bases separated the two germline ends. Germline lookup yields CDR1 MNHEY and CDR2 SMNVEV (reference sequence). The CDR3 totals 13 residues. CDR3 sequence (DNA): TGTGCCAGCAGTTTTGCGGGGGGCCGAGGCTACACCTTC. It yields the protein CASSFAGGRGYTF.

This clone turned up a few times. CDR3 sequence (DNA): TGTGCCAGCTCACCGTTTACAGGGACGGGTGAGCAGTTCTTC. Encoded protein: CASSPFTGTGEQFF. The J gene is TRBJ2-1, the V gene TRBV18, with D perhaps TRBD1 (6 bases). Trimming left V 3 bases short and J 9 bases short, with 15 bases between. Per germline, CDR1 KGHSH and CDR2 LQKENI. CDR3 length equals 14 residues.

The CDR3 nucleotides are TGTGCCAGCAGTTTGAGGCAGCTCCGAGGAGGCTACACCTTC. Translating gives CASSLRQLRGGYTF. The rearrangement uses TRBV28 and TRBJ1-2, with D hard to call. The CDR3 sequence is 14 residues long. The V end was cut by 3 bases, the J end by 8 bases, with 16 bases between. CDR1 is MDHEN, CDR2 SYDVKM, per germline.

J is TRBJ1-2 and V is TRBV27, with 7 bases fitting TRBD1. Germline V gene lookup returns CDR1 MNHEY and CDR2 SMNVEV (reference sequence). The V and J ends lost 0 bases and 4 bases, in that order; junction bases with no gene match: 8. The length of the CDR3 is 16 residues. CDR3 sequence reads: CASSLSYRGDSYGYTF. CDR3 nucleotide sequence: TGTGCCAGCAGTTTATCCTATAGGGGGGACAGCTATGGCTACACCTTC.

The chain employs TRBV19 and TRBJ1-5; 7 bases agree with TRBD1. The CDR3 loop spans 15 amino acids. The ends lost 2 bases at V and 6 bases at J; junction bases unmatched: 7. CDR1 is LNHDA, CDR2 SQIVND, per germline (reference sequence). In DNA form, the CDR3 reads TGTGCCAGTAGTATAACGGAGGGGGCAGGTCAGCCCCAGCATTTT. The encoded protein is CASSITEGAGQPQHF.

Here the CDR3 DNA reads TGTGCCAGCAGCTTAGGGCCGGGACAGGGCGGTGGCTACACCTTC. Encoded protein: CASSLGPGQGGGYTF. The chain combines TRBV7-6 with TRBJ1-2; 9 bases agree with TRBD1. The germline V gene encodes CDR1 SGHVS and CDR2 FNYEAQ. The CDR3 contains 15 residues. Trimming took 1 base from V and 7 from J; bases not matched to a gene: 7.

This clone appeared a few times. Mismatch with germline at one junction end may stem from a read error. The CDR3, as DNA: TGTGCCAGCGGGCCAACAGGAGATGTCTTC. Its translation is CASGPTGDVF. The chain carries TRBV28 and TRBJ1-2, with D perhaps matching TRBD1 (5 bases). In germline, CDR1 is MDHEN, CDR2 SYDVKM. The CDR3 contains 10 residues.

The J gene is TRBJ1-5, the V gene TRBV19, with D hard to call. The CDR3 has 17 residues. Looked up from germline, CDR1 is LNHDA and CDR2 is SQIVND (reference sequence). With 0 bases removed from V and 5 bases from J, the gap between germline ends came to 17 bases. The CDR3 DNA is TGTGCCAGTAGTATAGATCTAGGTAGGAGGGCGTATCAGCCCCAGCATTTT. Translating gives CASSIDLGRRAYQPQHF.

The V call is TRBV3-1 (or the pseudogene TRBV3-2), the J call TRBJ2-7, with D possibly TRBD2 on 6 matching bases. CDR1 LGHDT and CDR2 YNNKEL come from the germline V gene (reference sequence). The CDR3 spans 14 residues. V shed 1 base and J shed 9 bases, with 16 bases lying between them. Here the CDR3 reads CASSQAAGPNGQYF. In DNA form, the CDR3 reads TGTGCCAGCAGCCAAGCAGCGGGCCCCAACGGGCAGTACTTC.

This clone was counted a single time. J is TRBJ1-2 and V is TRBV28, with a possible D match to TRBD1 (5 bases). Per the germline V gene, CDR1 is MDHEN and CDR2 is SYDVKM. This CDR3 comprises 12 residues. V lost 7 bases, J lost 4 bases, and 10 bases lay in between. In DNA form, the CDR3 reads TGTGCCAGCACCCAGGGCGGCTATGGCTACACCTTC. This gives the protein CASTQGGYGYTF.

The V gene is TRBV27, the J gene TRBJ2-7, with D unresolved. The CDR3 is made up of 12 amino acids. V was trimmed by 6 bases and J by 0 bases, leaving 6 bases between them. In germline, CDR1 is MNHEY, CDR2 SMNVEV (reference sequence). The CDR3 sequence is CASSHSSYEQYF. CDR3 nucleotides: TGTGCCAGCAGCCACAGCTCCTACGAGCAGTACTTC.

This clone was recorded only once. This rearrangement joins TRBV7-9 to TRBJ2-2; 8 nucleotides agree with TRBD2. The CDR3 has 15 amino acids. Germline V gene data show CDR1 as SEHNR and CDR2 as FQNEAQ (reference sequence). V lost 5 bases, J lost 5 bases, and 7 bases stayed unmatched. CDR3: CASSPSGRPTGELFF. DNA for the CDR3: TGTGCCAGCAGCCCGAGCGGGAGACCGACCGGGGAGCTGTTTTTT.

The genes are TRBV5-4 and TRBJ2-1, with TRBD2 matching over 7 bases. The germline V gene encodes CDR1 SGHNT and CDR2 YYREEE (reference sequence). There are 14 residues in the CDR3. The ends lost 4 bases at V and 6 bases at J; junction bases unmatched: 7. The CDR3 loop is CASSPGGPLNEQFF. The CDR3 DNA is TGTGCCAGCAGCCCGGGGGGACCCCTCAATGAGCAGTTCTTC.

This clone turned up a few times. The gene calls are TRBV28 and TRBJ1-2; D uncertain. The CDR3 has 10 residues. The V end lost 6 bases, the J end lost 7 bases, and 6 bases lay between the germline ends. Germline V gene data show CDR1 as MDHEN and CDR2 as SYDVKM. CDR3 region: CASSPCGYTF. The CDR3 DNA sequence: TGTGCCAGCAGCCCTTGTGGCTACACCTTC.

This rearrangement joins TRBV11-3 to TRBJ2-3; 7 bases are a match to TRBD1. The V segment lost 4 bases and the J segment 6 bases; nucleotides outside the gene matches: 4. There are 13 residues in the CDR3. Germline CDR1 reads SGHNT; CDR2 reads YENEEA. The CDR3 DNA sequence: TGTGCCAGCAGCTCCGAACAGGGGGATACGCAGTATTTT. Amino acids: CASSSEQGDTQYF.

The V call is TRBV29-1, the J call TRBJ2-5, with a possible D match to TRBD1 (6 bases). CDR1 and CDR2 (germline): SQVTM, ANQGSEA. The V end was cut by 5 bases, the J end by 4 bases, with 17 bases between. This CDR3 spans 14 amino acids. The CDR3, as DNA: TGCAGCGTTCGCCACGACAGGAAAGGAGAGACCCAGTACTTC. This gives the protein CSVRHDRKGETQYF.

Regarding this clone: Other nucleotide sequences from this sample produce the same CDR3. J is TRBJ1-5 and V is TRBV11-2, with a weak D call TRBD1 (5 bases). V dropped 0 bases and J dropped 5 bases, with 8 bases sitting between them. The CDR3 contains 14 residues. Germline V gene lookup returns CDR1 SGHAT and CDR2 FQNNGV. DNA of the CDR3: TGTGCCAGCAGCTTAGACGGGGGGGATCAGCCCCAGCATTTT. This encodes CASSLDGGDQPQHF.

The chain joins TRBV2 to TRBJ1-5; TRBD1 matches at 8 bases. V was clipped by 7 bases and J by 0 bases; unmatched bases: 5. The germline gives CDR1 SNHLY, CDR2 FYNNEI. The CDR3 loop spans 15 amino acids. The CDR3: CASTKQGDSNQPQHF. The DNA for the CDR3 is TGTGCCAGCACAAAACAGGGGGATAGCAATCAGCCCCAGCATTTT.

This clone was observed a few times. V is TRBV4-3 and J is TRBJ2-7, with D tentatively TRBD2 (5 bases). The CDR3 length is 13 residues. CDR1 and CDR2 (germline): LGHNA, YSLEER. V lost 3 bases and J lost 5, with 11 bases in between. CDR3 sequence: CASSHGRKDEQYF. CDR3 nucleotides: TGCGCCAGCAGCCATGGGAGAAAAGACGAGCAGTACTTC.

This chain connects TRBV5-1 to TRBJ1-2; tentatively, D is TRBD1 (6 bases). Germline V gives CDR1 SGHRS, CDR2 YFSETQ. This CDR3 spans 14 amino acids. V lost 2 bases, J lost 2 bases, and 10 bases lay in between. The CDR3 nucleotides are TGCGCCAGCAGCTTCGAGGGGGGGAACTATGGCTACACCTTC. Its translation is CASSFEGGNYGYTF.

The rearrangement uses TRBV5-1 and TRBJ2-5; 8 bases map to TRBD2. V was pared by 3 bases and J by 5 bases, with 6 bases of the junction left unmatched. The CDR3 consists of 14 residues. From germline, CDR1 is SGHRS and CDR2 YFSETQ. The CDR3 region has the DNA TGCGCCAGCAGCTCCCCGGGAGGGTGGGAGACCCAGTACTTC. Translated, it gives CASSSPGGWETQYF.

The chain recombines TRBV19 with TRBJ2-3; no firm D call. V lost 4 bases and J lost 0, with 11 bases in between. This CDR3 spans 15 amino acids. Germline V lookup: CDR1 LNHDA, CDR2 SQIVND (reference sequence). The CDR3 region is CASSSQHLSTDTQYF. CDR3 coding DNA: TGTGCCAGTAGTAGCCAACACCTGAGCACAGATACGCAGTATTTT.

The V gene is TRBV28, the J gene TRBJ2-7, with D possibly being TRBD2 (5 bases). The CDR3 consists of 14 residues. Germline CDR1 is MDHEN and CDR2 is SYDVKM. V was trimmed by 7 bases and J by 3 bases, leaving 16 bases between them. The CDR3 region has the DNA TGTGCCAGCAATGGAGGTGGCACTGGCTACGAGCAGTACTTC. Translating it yields CASNGGGTGYEQYF.

This chain links TRBV6-5 with TRBJ2-3; 7 bases match TRBD1. The CDR3 has 14 amino acids. The V gene end was trimmed by 6 bases and the J gene end by 3 bases; junction bases not matched to a gene: 6. Germline CDR1 and CDR2: MNHEY and SVGAGI. The CDR3 loop is CASRSRGRTDTQYF. The CDR3 DNA follows: TGTGCCAGCAGATCCAGGGGGAGAACAGATACGCAGTATTTT.